This entry lists 8 T cell receptor beta chains sequenced from one sample in a study of shared clonotypes between healthy human individuals. The table came from immunoSEQ multiplex PCR; TCRdb's copy has only in-frame clones and leaves some out. The data show 2 million to 2.5 million clones, approximately 94% seen once. CD45RO negativity and positive selection for CCR7 defined naive CD8 cells, a population that excluded terminally differentiated effector memory CD45RA+ cells. Sequencing input: naive CD8+ T cells from PBMCs. All receptors derive from a man aged 18 to 30 in good health. Some clones in this sample may be carry-over from other donors' samples.

The V gene is TRBV7-2, the J gene TRBJ2-7; D might be TRBD1 or TRBD2, each matching 6 bases. Trimming stripped 5 bases from V and 1 base from J, with 12 bases between. The CDR3 sequence is 14 residues long. Germline CDR1 reads SGHTA; CDR2 reads FQGNSA. The DNA of the CDR3 is TGTGCCAGCAGCCAGACAGGACTATCCTACGAGCAGTACTTC. Residues: CASSQTGLSYEQYF.

The genes are TRBV4-3 and TRBJ1-1, with D possibly matching TRBD1 (6 bases). Germline-derived CDR1 and CDR2 are LGHNA and YSLEER. The CDR3 has 15 residues. Deletions cut 0 bases from V and 5 bases from J, with 13 bases between. Written as DNA, the CDR3 is TGCGCCAGCAGCCAAGAAGCCGGGGGCAGGACTGAAGCTTTCTTT. It codes for CASSQEAGGRTEAFF.

The CDR3 nucleotides read TGTGCCAGCAGTTTAGGGCTAGCGGGGGCTGAGCAGTTCTTC. Residues: CASSLGLAGAEQFF. The chain has TRBV27 and TRBJ2-1, with 10 positions matching TRBD2. Germline assignment: CDR1 MNHEY and CDR2 SMNVEV (reference sequence). V trimming: 2 bases; J trimming: 9 bases; junction bases outside the gene matches: 4. This CDR3 has 14 residues.

V is TRBV29-1 and J is TRBJ2-1; no definite D call. The germline gives CDR1 SQVTM, CDR2 ANQGSEA. The CDR3 contains 14 residues. V was trimmed by 1 base and J by 9 bases, leaving 16 bases between them. The chain's CDR3 is CSVEAGPLLGEQFF. Here the CDR3 DNA reads TGCAGCGTTGAAGCTGGGCCTCTTTTGGGTGAGCAGTTCTTC.

The V and J genes are TRBV4-1 and TRBJ1-1; D is possibly TRBD1 (5 bases). With 1 base removed from V and 7 bases from J, the gap between germline ends came to 13 bases. Germline V CDR1 and CDR2: MGHRA, YSYEKL. The CDR3 contains 14 residues. CDR3 sequence (DNA): TGCGCCAGCAGCCAAGGACCGCGGGGCTATGAAGCTTTCTTT. This translates into CASSQGPRGYEAFF.

The genes are TRBV10-3 and TRBJ2-2; 13 nucleotides line up with TRBD2. Germline V CDR1 and CDR2: ENHRY, SYGVKD. J lost 5 bases, V lost 3 bases, and 6 bases had no gene match. This CDR3 has 17 residues. The CDR3 sequence is CAISDKGLAGKTGELFF. DNA of the CDR3: TGTGCCATCAGTGATAAGGGACTAGCGGGAAAAACCGGGGAGCTGTTTTTT.

The V call is TRBV9, the J call TRBJ2-4; 7 bases are a match to TRBD1. The V gene end was trimmed by 4 bases and the J gene end by 7 bases; junction bases not matched to a gene: 8. Looked up from germline, CDR1 is SGDLS and CDR2 is YYNGEE. CDR3 length: 14 residues. The CDR3 sequence is CASSPTGRGNIQYF. The CDR3, as DNA: TGTGCCAGCAGCCCGACAGGGAGAGGGAACATTCAGTACTTC. Drawing the rest from reference TRBV9 and TRBJ2-4, the complete variable domain is DSGVTQTPKHLITATGQRVTLRCSPRSGDLSVYWYQQSLDQGLQFLIQYYNGEERAKGNILERFSAQQFPDLHSELNLSSLELGDSALYFCASSPTGRGNIQYFGAGTRLSVL.

V usage is TRBV4-2 and J usage is TRBJ2-2, with D hard to call. This CDR3 has 16 amino acids. The germline V and J ends were trimmed by 0 bases and 4 bases, with 12 bases remaining between them. Germline-derived CDR1 and CDR2 are LGHNA and YNFKEQ. The CDR3 bases are TGTGCCAGCAGCCAAGATAACAGCGCGAGCACCGGGGAGCTGTTTTTT. Protein: CASSQDNSASTGELFF.